This T cell receptor (beta chain) was profiled in a study of cytomegalovirus exposure and HLA in healthy donors. Method: immunoSEQ multiplex PCR; TCRdb's copy keeps in-frame clones and lacks some. Among over 85,000 clones listed, about 93% were seen once. The validation cohort, a group of 120 subjects, included the donors and was separate from the roughly 720-subject first cohort. Study findings and constraints: Cytomegalovirus association was assigned to about 150 TCR beta chains. Subsequent analysis showed first-cohort TCR clusters tending to co-occur in some 120 validation repertoires.

Note on this clone: The antigen is not known.

With 0 bases clipped from V and 4 bases from J, the junction kept 4 bases outside the gene matches. The V gene's germline CDR1 is SGHRS and CDR2 YFSETQ. The CDR3 totals 15 residues. The rearrangement links TRBV5-1 to TRBJ1-1, with 9 bases identical to TRBD1. Sequenced sample: PBMCs. This receptor was obtained from a woman in her thirties in good health and CMV-seropositive. CDR3 amino acids: CASSLGTGGGTEAFF. DNA of the CDR3: TGCGCCAGCAGCTTGGGCACAGGGGGCGGCACTGAAGCTTTCTTT. Full variable domain (remainder filled in from reference TRBV5-1 and TRBJ1-1): KAGVTQTPRYLIKTRGQQVTLSCSPISGHRSVSWYQQTPGQGLQFLFEYFSETQRNKGNFPGRFSGRQFSNSRSEMNVSTLELGDSALYLCASSLGTGGGTEAFFGQGTRLTVV.